A selection of T cell receptor beta chains follows, all from one sample in a study of OX40 agonist ivuxolimab in advanced cancers. Generated by immunoSEQ multiplex PCR, the TCRdb table keeps only in-frame clones and is missing some. The repertoire includes around 71,000 clones, 60% to 80% of them detected once, and around 5% sits in the top ten. This material consisted of CD4+ or CD8+ T cells sorted from blood, taken in a trial of the OX40 agonist ivuxolimab. The origin of the receptors is an adult with an advanced solid tumor such as melanoma, head and neck, liver or kidney cancer. Both conserved end residues are part of each CDR3. The D gene is left open where the match is weak. The size field is filled for only some rows; it gives once, few, many or a size class.

TRBV7-3	NA	TRBJ1-2	NA	CASSPQGSAYGYTF	TGTGCCAGCAGCCCCCAGGGGAGTGCCTATGGCTACACCTTC
TRBV29-1	NA	TRBJ1-5	NA	CSVAGTGIDQPQHF	TGCAGCGTTGCAGGGACGGGGATCGATCAGCCCCAGCATTTT
TRBV5-1	NA	TRBJ2-2	NA	CASSLETATGELFF	TGCGCCAGCAGCTTGGAGACAGCCACCGGGGAGCTGTTTTTT
TRBV6-5	TRBD1	TRBJ2-2	NA	CASSYHRGYTGELFF	TGTGCCAGCAGTTACCACAGGGGGTACACCGGGGAGCTGTTTTTT
TRBV7-2	NA	TRBJ1-1	NA	CASSLAAAGTEAFF	TGTGCCAGCAGCTTAGCCGCTGCAGGCACTGAAGCTTTCTTT
TRBV7-6	TRBD2	TRBJ2-7	few	CASSLTSGSQTYEQYF	TGTGCCAGCAGCTTGACTAGCGGGAGTCAGACCTACGAGCAGTACTTC
TRBV28	NA	TRBJ2-3	few	CASSLRRMATDTQYF	TGTGCCAGCAGTTTAAGACGAATGGCCACAGATACGCAGTATTTT
TRBV7-6	NA	TRBJ1-5	few	CASSPQTDWAGQPQHF	TGTGCCAGCAGCCCGCAGACGGACTGGGCCGGGCAGCCCCAGCATTTT
TRBV20-1	TRBD1	TRBJ2-5	NA	CSAIQGETQYF	TGCAGTGCTATACAGGGGGAGACCCAGTACTTC
TRBV4-2	NA	TRBJ2-1	few	CASSQEGRADNEQFF	TGTGCCAGCAGCCAAGAGGGGCGGGCCGACAATGAGCAGTTCTTC
TRBV7-8	TRBD2	TRBJ2-7	NA	CASSLIDPRQGGREQYF	TGTGCCAGCAGCTTAATAGATCCTAGGCAGGGAGGGCGCGAGCAGTACTTC
TRBV11-2	TRBD1	TRBJ2-7	NA	CASSLDWGTERTYEQYF	TGTGCCAGCAGCTTAGATTGGGGGACAGAACGAACCTACGAGCAGTACTTC
TRBV5-1	NA	TRBJ2-2	NA	CASSLQGPHTGELFF	TGCGCCAGCAGCTTACAGGGTCCGCACACCGGGGAGCTGTTTTTT
TRBV18	NA	TRBJ1-1	few	CASSPNRDTEAFF	TGTGCCAGCTCACCAAACAGGGACACTGAAGCTTTCTTT
TRBV11-1	TRBD1	TRBJ1-3	NA	CASTRDRGNTIYF	TGTGCCAGCACCCGGGACAGAGGAAACACCATATATTTT
TRBV9	TRBD1	TRBJ1-3	NA	CASSVRDSGNTIYF	TGTGCCAGCAGCGTCCGGGACAGCGGAAACACCATATATTTT
TRBV7-2	NA	TRBJ1-5	few	CASSLGGYSNQPQHF	TGTGCCAGCAGCTTAGGTGGTTATAGCAATCAGCCCCAGCATTTT
TRBV5-1	NA	TRBJ1-1	NA	CASAFKMDTEAFF	TGCGCCAGCGCCTTCAAAATGGACACTGAAGCTTTCTTT
TRBV27	NA	TRBJ1-2	NA	CASRRGVGNYGYTF	TGTGCCAGCAGGAGGGGGGTAGGGAACTATGGCTACACCTTC
TRBV4-3	NA	TRBJ2-2	NA	CASSQDVGSNTGELFF	TGCGCCAGCAGCCAAGATGTGGGATCCAACACCGGGGAGCTGTTTTTT
TRBV4-2	NA	TRBJ2-7	NA	CASSQDRRYEQYF	TGTGCCAGCAGCCAAGATAGACGTTACGAGCAGTACTTC
TRBV4-3	TRBD1	TRBJ1-2	NA	CASSGRDRGYGYTF	TGCGCCAGCAGCGGCCGGGACAGGGGCTATGGCTACACCTTC
TRBV5-1	NA	TRBJ1-1	NA	CASSLGPGRSTEAFF	TGCGCCAGCAGCTTGGGGCCAGGGCGGAGCACTGAAGCTTTCTTT
TRBV6-1	TRBD1	TRBJ1-2	NA	CASRAGGAGYGYTF	TGTGCCAGCAGAGCAGGGGGCGCGGGCTATGGCTACACCTTC
TRBV7-2	NA	TRBJ1-2	NA	CASSLTTPTVLYGYTF	TGTGCCAGCAGCTTAACGACCCCGACAGTTCTCTATGGCTACACCTTC
TRBV27	NA	TRBJ1-2	NA	CASSALGQVDYGYTF	TGTGCCAGCAGTGCCCTCGGGCAAGTAGACTATGGCTACACCTTC
TRBV19	TRBD1	TRBJ2-1	NA	CASGGQGVPYNEQFF	TGTGCCAGTGGGGGACAGGGGGTTCCTTACAATGAGCAGTTCTTC
TRBV7-6	TRBD2	TRBJ2-1	NA	CASSFTSGGLYNEQFF	TGTGCCAGCAGCTTTACTAGCGGGGGCCTTTACAATGAGCAGTTCTTC
TRBV7-9	NA	TRBJ1-2	NA	CASSQTGGRYDDGYTF	TGTGCCAGCAGCCAGACCGGCGGGCGGTATGACGATGGCTACACCTTC
TRBV28	TRBD1	TRBJ1-5	NA	CASSFSGQGNQPQHF	TGTGCCAGCAGTTTCTCCGGACAGGGGAATCAGCCCCAGCATTTT
TRBV27	NA	TRBJ2-7	few	CASSLYGERPYEQYF	TGTGCCAGCAGTTTATATGGCGAGAGACCCTACGAGCAGTACTTC
TRBV28	TRBD1	TRBJ1-3	few	CASTLHSPQGGNTIYF	TGTGCCAGCACTCTCCACAGCCCACAGGGGGGAAACACCATATATTTT
TRBV18	NA	TRBJ1-5	few	CASSPTDRRGVGQPQHF	TGTGCCAGCTCACCAACGGACAGAAGGGGGGTCGGTCAGCCCCAGCATTTT
TRBV27	TRBD1	TRBJ2-1	NA	CASSPFTGGRYNEQFF	TGTGCCAGCAGTCCTTTCACAGGGGGCCGGTACAATGAGCAGTTCTTC
TRBV7-3	NA	TRBJ2-2	NA	CASSLGTNTGELFF	TGTGCCAGCAGCTTAGGGACGAACACCGGGGAGCTGTTTTTT
TRBV7-6	TRBD1	TRBJ2-2	NA	CASRDRQGSGELFF	TGTGCCAGCAGAGACCGACAGGGGTCCGGGGAGCTGTTTTTT
TRBV28	NA	TRBJ1-5	NA	CASSWSIQPQHF	TGTGCCAGCAGTTGGAGTATCCAGCCCCAGCATTTT
TRBV7-8	NA	TRBJ1-6	NA	CASSFGTNSPLHF	TGTGCCAGCAGCTTCGGGACAAATTCACCCCTCCACTTT
TRBV27	NA	TRBJ2-3	few	CASRTGASDTQYF	TGTGCCAGCAGGACTGGGGCGTCAGATACGCAGTATTTT
TRBV27	NA	TRBJ1-2	NA	CASSLLSQGAGGYTF	TGTGCCAGCAGTTTACTCTCTCAGGGAGCAGGGGGCTACACCTTC
TRBV29-1	NA	TRBJ1-3	NA	CSVVAGMENTIYF	TGCAGCGTTGTGGCGGGTATGGAAAACACCATATATTTT
TRBV6-6	NA	TRBJ1-2	NA	CASSVLGGLNYGYTF	TGTGCCAGCAGTGTACTCGGGGGCCTGAACTATGGCTACACCTTC
TRBV29-1	NA	TRBJ2-3	NA	CSGRGRDTQYF	TGCAGCGGACGAGGAAGGGATACGCAGTATTTT
TRBV4-3	NA	TRBJ1-1	NA	CASSQDGRVGNTEAFF	TGCGCCAGCAGCCAAGACGGCCGGGTCGGTAACACTGAAGCTTTCTTT
TRBV28	NA	TRBJ2-5	NA	CASSSASGTGRETQYF	TGTGCCAGCAGTAGTGCGAGCGGGACAGGCAGAGAGACCCAGTACTTC
TRBV11-1	NA	TRBJ2-7	NA	CASSLAFGGSYEQYF	TGTGCCAGCAGCTTAGCTTTTGGGGGCTCCTACGAGCAGTACTTC
TRBV30	NA	TRBJ2-4	NA	CAWSPGLAKNIQYF	TGTGCCTGGAGTCCTGGGCTAGCCAAAAACATTCAGTACTTC
TRBV15	NA	TRBJ2-1	NA	CATSSPEGGYNEQFF	TGTGCCACCAGCAGTCCCGAAGGGGGTTACAATGAGCAGTTCTTC
TRBV28	NA	TRBJ2-7	few	CASSSHSSGPISSYEQYF	TGTGCCAGCAGTTCCCATTCGTCGGGACCCATCAGCTCCTACGAGCAGTACTTC
TRBV7-6	NA	TRBJ1-1	few	CASGKVRDTEAFF	TGTGCCAGCGGCAAAGTTCGGGATACTGAAGCTTTCTTT
TRBV2	TRBD1	TRBJ1-4	NA	CAGGDRVVRLFF	TGTGCCGGGGGGGACAGGGTCGTCCGGCTGTTTTTT
TRBV7-2	NA	TRBJ1-1	NA	CASSLVRDGEAFF	TGTGCCAGCAGCTTAGTTCGGGACGGCGAAGCTTTCTTT
TRBV4-3	NA	TRBJ2-1	NA	CASSQDTRIITDEQFF	TGCGCCAGCAGCCAAGATACGCGGATTATCACCGATGAGCAGTTCTTC
TRBV7-8	NA	TRBJ1-1	NA	CASSSGEGDTEAFF	TGTGCCAGCAGCAGCGGGGAGGGGGACACTGAAGCTTTCTTT
TRBV7-3	TRBD1	TRBJ2-5	NA	CASSLAGTGGQETQYF	TGTGCCAGCAGCTTAGCCGGGACAGGGGGACAAGAGACCCAGTACTTC
TRBV21-1	NA	TRBJ1-1	NA	CASSKGVRRRVTEAFF	TGTGCCAGCAGCAAAGGGGTCCGGCGGCGGGTCACTGAAGCTTTCTTT